This T cell receptor beta chain appears in the sequencing data of a study of T cells in Graves' hyperthyroidism and ophthalmopathy. About the research overall: Upon initial diagnosis and before any treatment, peripheral blood was collected. The study, taken as a whole, reports: The authors' 13 V-J model separated ophthalmopathy from stable hyperthyroidism. Median prediction lead before ophthalmopathy onset was 5.5 to 7 months with the model.

This clonotype was detected ten times or more. What it binds is unknown. The CDR3 runs to 16 residues. Germline V gene lookup returns CDR1 SNHLY and CDR2 FYNNEI. The V segment lost 2 bases and the J segment 3 bases; nucleotides outside the gene matches: 6. Amplification yielded TCR beta CDR3 regions, with RNA transcripts as the source. The TCR CDR3 first-round RT-PCR relied on the HTBI primer set. One entry per CDR3 protein, called by TCRdb with MiXCR from the multiplex PCR reads. The top ten hold around 62% of the sample, which has about 270,000 distinct CDR3 sequences, 22% seen once. Ophthalmopathy patients had moderate-to-severe active disease, CAS ≥3, NOSPECS ≥4, and disease duration under 3 months.

The TCR comes from a man aged 25-45 years with Graves' ophthalmopathy. Sequencing used blood. The rearrangement uses TRBV2 and TRBJ2-3, with TRBD2 matching over 9 bases. The CDR3 nucleotides read TGTGCCAGCAGTGAACCTATTAGCGGGAGAACAGATACGCAGTATTTT. Amino acid sequence: CASSEPISGRTDTQYF.